This T cell receptor (beta chain) was identified in a study of T-cell memory formation after mild COVID-19 (dated by TCRdb to about 2021). Study-level background: Most TCR sequence clusters were specific to one of the two donors. Longitudinal TCRalpha and TCRbeta repertoire sequencing tracked T-cell clones expanding and contracting after mild COVID-19 in two donors. Two young, previously healthy adult volunteers, one female and one male, were included in the cohort. Findings and caveats that apply to the study as a whole: Whether the second-wave clones peaking on day 37 were SARS-CoV-2 specific was not confirmed. Contracting CD4+ clones turned up mainly in the CM and EM memory subsets, whereas EMRA was where CD8+ clones were enriched. Some responding clones were detected in pre-infection memory, suggesting pre-existing cross-reactive memory T cells joined the SARS-CoV-2 response. Only a couple of mild cases were covered in the study, and larger cohorts including severe cases with pre-infection samples were considered necessary. Clones contracting from day 15 to 85 had balanced CD4/CD8 phenotypes, while a second wave expanding from day 15 to 37 was biased towards CD4+.

Comment on this clonotype: Its antigen is unknown. No per-base quality is available; no much larger clone lies one base away.

PBMCs were isolated by Ficoll-Paque density gradient centrifugation. Instrument on record: Illumina NovaSeq 6000. cDNA libraries for TCRalpha and TCRbeta were prepared by 5'RACE using constant-segment primers, with sample barcodes and unique molecular identifiers added. RNA was extracted from every sample with Trizol reagent. Library amplification was performed in two PCR steps, and a second sample barcode and Illumina TruSeq adapters were introduced in the second step. Sequencing of the libraries was done on an Illumina NovaSeq, producing 2 x 150 bp paired-end reads. Turning to the authors' computational methods: Demultiplexing of reads and collapsing into UMI-guided consensus sequences were performed with migec v1.2.7. With mixcr v2.1.11, UMI consensuses were aligned to TRA and TRB V and J templates and assembled into clonotypes. A clonotype was counted as expanded or contracted only if both edgeR and NoisET called the change significant, with noise models trained on biological replicates. For edgeR calls, a false discovery rate-adjusted p below 0.01 and a log2 fold-change threshold of 1 were applied. As an exploratory analysis of dynamics, PCA with hierarchical clustering was applied to max-normalized trajectories of the 1000 most abundant clonotypes. Each responding clone was given a CD4 or CD8 phenotype based on the CD4+ and CD8+ repertoires, which had been sequenced separately. The raw public data were reprocessed by TCRdb itself: fastp quality trimming at Q25, MiXCR clonotype calling, in-frame beta chains only. Duplicate CDR3 protein sequences are folded into a single record with the most common DNA and genes. The V and J calls here are based on TCRdb, not the publication. The sample table lists around 310,000 distinct CDR3 sequences, about 16% of them with a count of one. About 20% of the sample is in the top ten clones.

CDR1 and CDR2, looked up from the germline V gene, are SGHTA and FQGNSA. The trim is 6 bases for V and 3 bases for J, with a gap of 19 bases between the germline ends. The CDR3 spans 16 residues, from the cysteine through the phenylalanine. Only CDR3 DNA is held: 48 bases, read in frame from base 1. The chain couples TRBV7-2 to TRBJ2-3; a tentative D match to TRBD1 spans 6 bases. Sequencing was carried out using PBMCs or a T cell subset sorted from them (not recorded which). This receptor was identified in a young man who had mild COVID-19 (a few samples of this study predate the infection). The sample titles of this study are shuffled in the database, so cell type and time point are left out; the donor was told from shared clones. The sequenced DNA is TGTGCCAGCAGGGTAGGGCCCCGAGGGGGAACAGATACGCAGTATTTT. This encodes CASRVGPRGGTDTQYF.